This entry is about one TCR beta chain. Its antigen is still unknown. V shed 7 bases and J 5 bases; nucleotides not matched to a gene: 7. Germline CDR1 ENHRY, CDR2 SYGVKD. The CDR3 runs 13 residues. PCR employed 60 Vbeta and 13 Jbeta primers. Only in-frame clones appear in the TCRdb table, and some are missing; sequencing was by immunoSEQ multiplex PCR. The data contain about 130,000 clones, around 77% of them singletons. This sample is part of a study of cytomegalovirus exposure and HLA in healthy donors. The wider study: An early release of data contained about 85 million unique TCRs, which came from HLA-typed donors.

General study results and limits: Confirmation in vitro established that a few CMV-associated chains were specific for CMV antigens.

The chain carries TRBV10-3 and TRBJ1-1; 7 bases agree with TRBD1. The receptor's source is a middle-aged woman in good health and CMV-seropositive. Sequenced sample: PBMCs. This CDR3 reads CAITEDRRTEAFF. The CDR3 nucleotides are TGTGCCATCACCGAGGACAGGCGGACTGAAGCTTTCTTT.